The 9 T cell receptor beta chains below all came from one sample that was sequenced in a study of identifying expanded T cells in peripheral blood (dated by TCRdb to the late 2010s). Libraries came from the immunoSEQ multiplex PCR assay. In TCRdb, the immuneACCESS table is reduced to in-frame sequences with V and J assigned. These tables do not hold every clone; where another copy was compared, an unresolved V gene accounts for under half, and the others remain unexplained. The sample table lists roughly 100,000 clones, approximately 89% of them with a count of one. Clones ranked in the top ten supply roughly 14% of the sample. The sequenced sample consisted of blood. These receptors were taken from a person aged 18 to 75 in good health.

The V gene is TRBV27, the J gene TRBJ2-4; D is possibly TRBD2 (5 bases). Germline V gene sequence: CDR1 MNHEY, CDR2 SMNVEV (reference sequence). Deletions cut 7 bases from V and 3 bases from J, with 19 bases between. This CDR3 has 16 residues. The CDR3, as DNA: TGTGCCAGCATGGGTCAGCTAGCTGTGGGCAAAAACATTCAGTACTTC. This encodes CASMGQLAVGKNIQYF.

The genes are TRBV7-2 and TRBJ2-2; no definite D call. Germline CDR1 SGHTA, CDR2 FQGNSA. V was trimmed by 1 base and J by 3 bases, leaving 3 bases between them. CDR3 length equals 13 residues. CDR3 sequence: CASSLGHTGELFF. As DNA, the CDR3 is TGTGCCAGCAGCTTAGGACACACCGGGGAGCTGTTTTTT. The whole variable domain, filled in from reference TRBV7-2 and TRBJ2-2, reads GAGVSQSPSNKVTEKGKDVELRCDPISGHTALYWYRQSLGQGLEFLIYFQGNSAPDKSGLPSDRFSAERTGGSVSTLTIQRTQQEDSAVYLCASSLGHTGELFFGEGSRLTVL.

V gene TRBV6-5 combines with J gene TRBJ2-7; the D gene could be TRBD1 or TRBD2 (7 bases each). With 8 bases removed from V and 6 bases from J, the gap between germline ends came to 20 bases. This CDR3 comprises 14 residues. Germline-derived CDR1 and CDR2 are MNHEY and SVGAGI. The CDR3 protein is CASVPAGGEPEQYF. The CDR3 DNA sequence: TGTGCCAGCGTCCCCGCAGGGGGGGAACCCGAGCAGTACTTC.

The V call is TRBV6-5, the J call TRBJ2-2, with 12 nucleotides matching TRBD2. The CDR3 spans 16 residues. V trimming: 2 bases; J trimming: 5 bases; junction bases outside the gene matches: 3. Germline V gene data show CDR1 as MNHEY and CDR2 as SVGAGI. CDR3 region: CASSYPLAGGTGELFF. DNA for the CDR3: TGTGCCAGCAGTTACCCCCTAGCGGGGGGGACCGGGGAGCTGTTTTTT.

V usage is TRBV5-4 and J usage is TRBJ1-5; no firm D call. The CDR3 has 15 residues. Germline V CDR1 and CDR2: SGHNT, YYREEE (reference sequence). Trimming cost V 0 bases and J 0 bases, with 7 bases left between them. CDR3 bases: TGTGCCAGCAGCTTGGGGGGTAATAGCAATCAGCCCCAGCATTTT. It is translated as CASSLGGNSNQPQHF. The full variable domain, in which reference TRBV5-4 and TRBJ1-5 provide the parts outside the CDR3, is ETGVTQSPTHLIKTRGQQVTLRCSSQSGHNTVSWYQQALGQGPQFIFQYYREEENGRGNFPPRFSGLQFPNYSSELNVNALELDDSALYLCASSLGGNSNQPQHFGDGTRLSIL.

The chain combines TRBV11-2 with TRBJ2-5; no clear D. The germline V gene encodes CDR1 SGHAT and CDR2 FQNNGV. The CDR3 consists of 12 residues. The ends were cut back, 0 bases at V and 5 bases at J, with 4 bases in the middle. The CDR3 DNA is TGTGCCAGCAGCTTAGACTCGGAGACCCAGTACTTC. This sequence encodes CASSLDSETQYF.

This rearrangement joins TRBV4-1 to TRBJ2-4, with TRBD1 as a possible D gene (6 bases). V lost 0 bases to trimming and J lost 2 bases, with 14 bases between them. The CDR3 extends over 17 amino acids. Germline V gene lookup returns CDR1 MGHRA and CDR2 YSYEKL. The CDR3: CASSQEPRGSSKNIQYF. In nucleotides, the CDR3 is TGCGCCAGCAGCCAAGAGCCTAGGGGGTCTTCCAAAAACATTCAGTACTTC.

This clone was seen only once. The chain has TRBV5-1 and TRBJ2-2; TRBD2 matches at 7 bases. Per germline, CDR1 SGHRS and CDR2 YFSETQ. Unmatched junction bases numbered 12, after V lost 2 bases and J lost 5 bases. The CDR3 sequence is 17 residues long. The CDR3: CASSFPTGEGETGELFF. CDR3 DNA sequence: TGCGCCAGCAGCTTCCCTACGGGGGAGGGAGAGACCGGGGAGCTGTTTTTT.

The chain couples TRBV4-2 to TRBJ2-1; 11 bases fit TRBD2. The CDR3 is 16 amino acids. Germline CDR1 is LGHNA and CDR2 is YNFKEQ. V lost 1 base to trimming and J lost 7 bases; unmatched junction nucleotides: 6. The CDR3 loop reads CASSQVTSGKDNEQFF. CDR3 coding DNA: TGTGCCAGCAGCCAAGTGACTAGCGGGAAAGATAATGAGCAGTTCTTC.